Listed below are T cell receptor beta chains from one sample, sequenced in a study of Ad26.COV2.S vaccination and SARS-CoV-2 variants. Assay: immunoSEQ multiplex PCR; the TCRdb copy retains only in-frame clones and omits some. The sample has 300,000 to 500,000 clones; approximately 90% are singletons. This specimen was peripheral blood, taken in a trial of Ad26.COV2.S vaccine versus placebo. Every receptor here comes from a person aged 18-60 years who received the Ad26.COV2.S COVID-19 vaccine or a placebo. The CDR3 runs from the conserved cysteine through the conserved F or W. D genes are given only for firm matches. Not all rows give a size; the values are once, few, many and, for expanded clones, a class.

TGTGCCAGCAGCCGGGGACAAATAGCCTACAATGAGCAGTTCTTC	CASSRGQIAYNEQFF	TRBJ2-1	TRBV6-5	-	-
TGTGCCAGCAGCTTTCAGGGTAGGGACACCGGGGAGCTGTTTTTT	CASSFQGRDTGELFF	TRBJ2-2	TRBV5-5	once	-
TGTGCCAGCAGCCCGGGTACCACAGATACGCAGTATTTT	CASSPGTTDTQYF	TRBJ2-3	TRBV11-2	-	-
TGTGCCAGCATGCCCTTCGACAGGGGCCCCTACGAGCAGTACTTC	CASMPFDRGPYEQYF	TRBJ2-7	TRBV6-5	-	TRBD1
TGTGCCAGTGTGGTAGGAATAGGTACGCAGTATTTT	CASVVGIGTQYF	TRBJ2-3	TRBV7-9	-	-
TGTGCCAGCAGCTCCCCTCGGGGTGGTAGCGGGGGGGCCGCGGATACGCAGTATTTT	CASSSPRGGSGGAADTQYF	TRBJ2-3	TRBV7-9	-	TRBD2
TGCGCCAGCAGTCCAACAGGTACGAGCTATGGCTACACCTTC	CASSPTGTSYGYTF	TRBJ1-2	TRBV4-1	-	-
TGTGCCAGCAGCGTAGTGGGTGAAGCTTTCTTT	CASSVVGEAFF	TRBJ1-1	TRBV9	-	-
TGTGCCAGCAGTGAGGACCCTATGTTCTATGGCTACACCTTC	CASSEDPMFYGYTF	TRBJ1-2	TRBV2	few	-
TGTGCCAGCCAGAGTTATAGCAATCAGCCCCAGCATTTT	CASQSYSNQPQHF	TRBJ1-5	TRBV6-5	-	-
TGTGCCAGCAGCCTAACCCCCACGCCGAACACTGAAGCTTTCTTT	CASSLTPTPNTEAFF	TRBJ1-1	TRBV13	-	-
TGTGCCAGCAGCCCTTATACTAGCAGAGCTTACAATGAGCAGTTCTTC	CASSPYTSRAYNEQFF	TRBJ2-1	TRBV7-2	once	-
TGTGCCAGCAGCCCGACTAGCGGGGGGGGAAATGAGCAGTTCTTC	CASSPTSGGGNEQFF	TRBJ2-1	TRBV4-2	once	TRBD2
TGTGCCAGCATCCCACAGGGACAAGAGACCCAGTACTTC	CASIPQGQETQYF	TRBJ2-5	TRBV6-5	-	-
TGTGCCAGCAGTCGGACGACAGGGGGCCGAGTTGTACAGTTCTTC	CASSRTTGGRVVQFF	TRBJ2-1	TRBV27	-	TRBD1
TGTGCCAGCACCCAGGGTTACGGCCAAGAGACCCAGTACTTC	CASTQGYGQETQYF	TRBJ2-5	TRBV2	-	-
TGTGCCAGCAGGCCGGCCGGCGTTAGCGAGCAGTACTTC	CASRPAGVSEQYF	TRBJ2-7	TRBV12-3/TRBV12-4	-	-
TGTGCCAGCAGCCCCTACAACTCTGGGGCCAACGTCCTGACTTTC	CASSPYNSGANVLTF	TRBJ2-6	TRBV14	-	-
TGTGCCAGTTCCGGGACAGGGGGCTCCTATTCTCACCAGCATTTT	CASSGTGGSYSHQHF	TRBJ1-5	TRBV19	-	TRBD1
TGCGCCAGCAGCTTGGGGGGGCTGAGCACTGAAGCTTTCTTT	CASSLGGLSTEAFF	TRBJ1-1	TRBV5-1	once	-
TGTGCCAGTACAGGGCTTAACTATGGCTACACCTTC	CASTGLNYGYTF	TRBJ1-2	TRBV28	few	-
TGTGCCAGCAGCCAAGATAGGAAGTTTAAGGAAGGCTACACCTTC	CASSQDRKFKEGYTF	TRBJ1-2	TRBV3-1/TRBV3-2	once	-
TGTGCCAGCAGCCAAGATGGCGGGGGGGGGAACAATGAGCAGTTCTTC	CASSQDGGGGNNEQFF	TRBJ2-1	TRBV3-1/TRBV3-2	-	TRBD2
TGTGCCAGCAGTTCACTACCGGGACAGGGGTTGGAGACCCAGTACTTC	CASSSLPGQGLETQYF	TRBJ2-5	TRBV6-5	-	TRBD1
TGCGCCAGCAGCCAAGAGCCGGGACAGGGTTTGGGTCAGCCCCAGCATTTT	CASSQEPGQGLGQPQHF	TRBJ1-5	TRBV4-1	-	TRBD1
TGTGCCAGCAGTTACTCCCCCGGGGGAGCTGGAAACACCATATATTTT	CASSYSPGGAGNTIYF	TRBJ1-3	TRBV6-2/TRBV6-3	-	-
TGTGCCAGCACCTTAAACCAGGGTTGGGCTTTCTTT	CASTLNQGWAFF	TRBJ1-1	TRBV12-3/TRBV12-4	once	-
TGTGCCAGCAGCCATTACGTTGGGACACCTCAAGAGACCCAGTACTTC	CASSHYVGTPQETQYF	TRBJ2-5	TRBV5-8	-	-
TGTGCCAGCGCTGCTGGCGGCACTGAAGCTTTCTTT	CASAAGGTEAFF	TRBJ1-1	TRBV7-9	few	-
TGCGCCAGCAGCCTCATGACAGGTCCAAAGGTGAATGAGCAGTTCTTC	CASSLMTGPKVNEQFF	TRBJ2-1	TRBV4-1	-	-
TGTGCCTGGAGTGTGGATAGGGCTAATCAGCCCCAGCATTTT	CAWSVDRANQPQHF	TRBJ1-5	TRBV30	-	-
TGTGCCAGTAGTATTTTAATGGGCAGTGCGTACGAGCAGTACTTC	CASSILMGSAYEQYF	TRBJ2-7	TRBV19	few	-
TGTGCCAGCAGCTTAGGAGGGGGGGTGAACACTGAAGCTTTCTTT	CASSLGGGVNTEAFF	TRBJ1-1	TRBV7-2	-	-
TGTGCCAGCAGTGTTACAGGGAGGGAGACCCAGTACTTC	CASSVTGRETQYF	TRBJ2-5	TRBV2	-	-
TGTGCCAGCAGCGACGGGGGCCGGCGCACTGAAGCTTTCTTT	CASSDGGRRTEAFF	TRBJ1-1	TRBV7-8	-	-
TGCGCCAGCAGCCAAGTCTGGACAGAGATCAATCAGCCCCAGCATTTT	CASSQVWTEINQPQHF	TRBJ1-5	TRBV4-1	-	-
TGTGCCAGCAGAATCTCTAGGAACACCGGGGAGCTGTTTTTT	CASRISRNTGELFF	TRBJ2-2	TRBV27	once	-
TGTGCCAGTAGTATATTCGCACCCAACACCGGGGAGCTGTTTTTT	CASSIFAPNTGELFF	TRBJ2-2	TRBV19	-	-
TGTGCCAGCAGCTTAGAGACAGGGGGAGACACTGAAGCTTTCTTT	CASSLETGGDTEAFF	TRBJ1-1	TRBV7-9	few	TRBD1
TGTGCCATCAGTGTACTAGCGGGGGGGCCCTATGAGCAGTTCTTC	CAISVLAGGPYEQFF	TRBJ2-1	TRBV10-3	-	TRBD2
TGTGCCAGCAAACCGGGGACAGGGATGTACGAGCAGTACTTC	CASKPGTGMYEQYF	TRBJ2-7	TRBV6-5	once	TRBD1
TGTGCCAGTAGTATGGGGGACAGGCTGAATCAGCCCCAGCATTTT	CASSMGDRLNQPQHF	TRBJ1-5	TRBV19	-	TRBD1
TGTGCCAGCAGCTCCCTGTGGGGCGGGGGCACAGATACGCAGTATTTT	CASSSLWGGGTDTQYF	TRBJ2-3	TRBV5-6	-	-
TGTGCCAGCTCGCTCGACAGGGGATATAATTCACCCCTCCACTTT	CASSLDRGYNSPLHF	TRBJ1-6	TRBV13	many	TRBD1
TGTGCCAGCAGAAAAGAAAGGGACACCGGGGAGCTGTTTTTT	CASRKERDTGELFF	TRBJ2-2	TRBV11-2	once	-
TGCAGCGTCTCTAGCGGGGGGGCCCGGGAGACCCAGTACTTC	CSVSSGGARETQYF	TRBJ2-5	TRBV29-1	-	TRBD2
TGTGCCAGCAGCCAGCACGGACAGGGTAACTATGGCTACACCTTC	CASSQHGQGNYGYTF	TRBJ1-2	TRBV3-1/TRBV3-2	few	TRBD1
TGTGCCAGCACGGGCTCCTATAATTCACCCCTCCACTTT	CASTGSYNSPLHF	TRBJ1-6	TRBV6-6	-	-
TGCGCCAGCAGCCAAGATTTTCCAGGGGGCGAAGATGGCTACACCTTC	CASSQDFPGGEDGYTF	TRBJ1-2	TRBV4-3	-	TRBD1
TGTGCCAGCAGTCCCCTCGGGACCTACAATGAGCAGTTCTTC	CASSPLGTYNEQFF	TRBJ2-1	TRBV27	-	-
TGTGCCAGCAGTTACTCCAAAGCGGGGGTCTACAATGAGCAGTTCTTC	CASSYSKAGVYNEQFF	TRBJ2-1	TRBV6-5	-	TRBD2
TGTGCCAGCAGCTCTCTAGCGGGGGGCTTAAATGAGCAGTTCTTC	CASSSLAGGLNEQFF	TRBJ2-1	TRBV6-5	-	TRBD2
TGTGCCAGCAGCTCGAAGGAGCTCCAAGAGACCCAGTACTTC	CASSSKELQETQYF	TRBJ2-5	TRBV11-2	-	-
TGTGCCAGCAGCTCACCCCCCCAGGGCAGGGTGAGAGATACGCAGTATTTT	CASSSPPQGRVRDTQYF	TRBJ2-3	TRBV7-2	-	-